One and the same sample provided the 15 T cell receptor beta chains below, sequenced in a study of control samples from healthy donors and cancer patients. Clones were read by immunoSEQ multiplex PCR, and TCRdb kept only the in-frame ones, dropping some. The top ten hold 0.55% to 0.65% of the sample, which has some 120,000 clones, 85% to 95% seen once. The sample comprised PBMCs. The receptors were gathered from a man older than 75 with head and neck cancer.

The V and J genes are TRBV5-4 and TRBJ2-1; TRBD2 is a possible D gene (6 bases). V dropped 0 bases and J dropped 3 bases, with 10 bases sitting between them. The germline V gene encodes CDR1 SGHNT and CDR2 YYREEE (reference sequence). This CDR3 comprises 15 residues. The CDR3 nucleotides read TGTGCCAGCAGCTTGGCCCACGGGGGCTACAATGAGCAGTTCTTC. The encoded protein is CASSLAHGGYNEQFF.

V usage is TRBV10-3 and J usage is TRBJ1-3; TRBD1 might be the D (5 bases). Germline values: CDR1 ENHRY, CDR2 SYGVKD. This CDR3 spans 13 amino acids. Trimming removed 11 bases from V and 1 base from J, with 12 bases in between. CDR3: CAGQASSGNTIYF. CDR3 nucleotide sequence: TGTGCCGGACAAGCTAGTTCTGGAAACACCATATATTTT.

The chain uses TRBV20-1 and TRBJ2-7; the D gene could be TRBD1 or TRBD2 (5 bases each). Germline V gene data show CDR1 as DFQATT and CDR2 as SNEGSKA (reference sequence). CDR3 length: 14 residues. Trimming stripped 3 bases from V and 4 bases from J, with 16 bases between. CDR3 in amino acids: CSASVAKEGYEQYF. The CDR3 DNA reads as TGCAGTGCTAGTGTAGCGAAAGAGGGGTACGAGCAGTACTTC.

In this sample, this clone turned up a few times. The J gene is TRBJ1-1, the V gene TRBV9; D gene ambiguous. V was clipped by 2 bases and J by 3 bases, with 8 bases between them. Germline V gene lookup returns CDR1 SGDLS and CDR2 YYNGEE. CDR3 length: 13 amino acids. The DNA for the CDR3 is TGTGCCAGCAGCGTGAGGGTTTACACTGAAGCTTTCTTT. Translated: CASSVRVYTEAFF.

The CDR3 DNA reads as TGTGCCAGCTCACCAAGTCCCCGGGTCCAGGGCTACGAGCAGTACTTC. Encoded protein: CASSPSPRVQGYEQYF. The chain uses TRBV18 and TRBJ2-7, with TRBD1 as a possible D gene (5 bases). The CDR3 spans 16 residues. From germline, CDR1 is KGHSH and CDR2 LQKENI. Trimming pared 2 bases from V and 3 bases from J, leaving 17 bases between.

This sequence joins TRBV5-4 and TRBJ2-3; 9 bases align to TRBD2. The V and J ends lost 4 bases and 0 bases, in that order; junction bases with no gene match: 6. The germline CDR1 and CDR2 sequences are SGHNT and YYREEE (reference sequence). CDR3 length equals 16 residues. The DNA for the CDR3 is TGTGCCAGCAGCCCTCTAGCGGGGCCGAGCACAGATACGCAGTATTTT. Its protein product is CASSPLAGPSTDTQYF.

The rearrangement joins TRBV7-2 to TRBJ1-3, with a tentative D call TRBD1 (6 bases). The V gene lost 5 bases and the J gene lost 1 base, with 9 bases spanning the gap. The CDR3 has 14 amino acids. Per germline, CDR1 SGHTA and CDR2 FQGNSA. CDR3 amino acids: CASSLDRSGNTIYF. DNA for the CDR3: TGTGCCAGCAGCCTAGACAGGTCTGGAAACACCATATATTTT.

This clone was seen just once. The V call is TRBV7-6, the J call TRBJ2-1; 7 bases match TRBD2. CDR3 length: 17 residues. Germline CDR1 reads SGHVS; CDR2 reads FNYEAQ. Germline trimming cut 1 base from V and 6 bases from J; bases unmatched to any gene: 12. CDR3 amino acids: CASSLGVVAGAGNEQFF. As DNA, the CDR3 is TGTGCCAGCAGCTTAGGAGTAGTGGCGGGAGCGGGCAATGAGCAGTTCTTC.

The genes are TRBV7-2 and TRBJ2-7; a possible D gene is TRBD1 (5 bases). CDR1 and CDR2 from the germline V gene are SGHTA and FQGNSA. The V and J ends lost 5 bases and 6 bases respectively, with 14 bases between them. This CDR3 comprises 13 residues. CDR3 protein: CASSIGQRSEQYF. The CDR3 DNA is TGTGCCAGCAGCATCGGACAACGGAGCGAGCAGTACTTC.

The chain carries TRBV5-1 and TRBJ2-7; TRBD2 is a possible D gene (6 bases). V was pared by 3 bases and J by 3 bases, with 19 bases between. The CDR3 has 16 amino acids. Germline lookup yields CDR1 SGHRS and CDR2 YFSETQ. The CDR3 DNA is TGCGCCAGCAGCTCGTTTGTGGAGGGGAAAAACTACGAGCAGTACTTC. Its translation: CASSSFVEGKNYEQYF. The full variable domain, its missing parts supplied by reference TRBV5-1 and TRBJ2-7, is KAGVTQTPRYLIKTRGQQVTLSCSPISGHRSVSWYQQTPGQGLQFLFEYFSETQRNKGNFPGRFSGRQFSNSRSEMNVSTLELGDSALYLCASSSFVEGKNYEQYFGPGTRLTVT.

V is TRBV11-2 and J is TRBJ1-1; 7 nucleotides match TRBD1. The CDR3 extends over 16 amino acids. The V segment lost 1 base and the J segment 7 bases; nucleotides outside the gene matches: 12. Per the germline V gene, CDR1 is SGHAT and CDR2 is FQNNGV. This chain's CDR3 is CASSLVGRGGANEAFF. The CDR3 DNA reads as TGTGCCAGCAGCTTAGTGGGGAGAGGGGGCGCAAATGAAGCTTTCTTT.

The CDR3: CASSMRQGRFGEQFF. Written as DNA, the CDR3 is TGTGCCAGCAGTATGAGACAGGGGCGGTTTGGTGAGCAGTTCTTC. The chain links TRBV27 to TRBJ2-1, with 8 nucleotides matching TRBD1. This CDR3 contains 15 residues. V was clipped by 5 bases and J by 9 bases; unmatched bases: 12. Germline V lookup: CDR1 MNHEY, CDR2 SMNVEV (reference sequence).

The CDR3 sequence: CASRGIYTIYF. The DNA for the CDR3 is TGTGCCAGCAGGGGGATTTACACCATATATTTT. The chain is built from TRBV12-3 or TRBV12-4 and TRBJ1-3; D is uncertain. Trimming removed 6 bases at V and 8 bases at J, with 8 bases between. The CDR3 runs 11 residues.

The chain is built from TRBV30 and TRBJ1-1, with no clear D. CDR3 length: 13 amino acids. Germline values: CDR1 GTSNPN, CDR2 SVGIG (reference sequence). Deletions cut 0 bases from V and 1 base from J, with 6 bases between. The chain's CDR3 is CAWSVRANTEAFF. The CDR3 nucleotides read TGTGCCTGGAGTGTACGGGCGAACACTGAAGCTTTCTTT.

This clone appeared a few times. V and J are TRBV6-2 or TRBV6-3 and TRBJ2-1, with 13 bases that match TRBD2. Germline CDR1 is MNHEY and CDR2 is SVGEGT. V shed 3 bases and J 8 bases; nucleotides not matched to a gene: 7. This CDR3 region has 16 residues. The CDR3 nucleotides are TGTGCCAGCAGTTATCGGACTAGCGGGAGATCATATGAGCAGTTCTTC. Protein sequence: CASSYRTSGRSYEQFF.